A single sample gave rise to the 26 T cell receptor beta chains below, sequenced in a study of T cell repertoires in cytomegalovirus infection. TCRdb processed the reads anew with MiXCR; each CDR3 protein has one entry. The repertoire holds roughly 76,000 distinct CDR3 sequences, with more than 3.5% as singletons. The sample comprised PBMCs. The receptors come from a human donor in good health (CMV status not recorded). Some clones in this sample may be carry-over from other donors' samples.

This clonotype was seen ten or more times. The chain carries TRBV9 and TRBJ2-6; TRBD1 matches at 8 bases. With 0 bases clipped from V and 0 bases from J, the junction kept 5 bases outside the gene matches. Germline V lookup: CDR1 SGDLS, CDR2 YYNGEE. The CDR3 runs 18 residues. The CDR3 DNA reads TGTGCCAGCAGCGTAGCCGGACAGGGAGCCTCTGGGGCCAACGTCCTGACTTTC. Its protein is CASSVAGQGASGANVLTF.

This clonotype has a count of ten or more. The chain recombines TRBV6-5 with TRBJ2-2, with TRBD1 as a possible D gene (5 bases). Germline V gene lookup returns CDR1 MNHEY and CDR2 SVGAGI. The CDR3 extends over 14 amino acids. V lost 0 bases and J lost 5, with 7 bases in between. The CDR3 is CASSYSKGTGELFF. DNA for the CDR3: TGTGCCAGCAGTTACTCGAAGGGGACCGGGGAGCTGTTTTTT.

This clonotype was observed at least ten times. The chain joins TRBV10-3 to TRBJ2-1; D not certain. This CDR3 region has 16 residues. The V end was cut by 6 bases, the J end by 0 bases, with 15 bases between. Germline V CDR1 and CDR2: ENHRY, SYGVKD. The CDR3 DNA is TGTGCCATCAGCCCTACGACCAGCAGCTCCTACAATGAGCAGTTCTTC. Amino acid sequence: CAISPTTSSSYNEQFF.

This clonotype was recorded at least ten times. V usage is TRBV12-3 or TRBV12-4 and J usage is TRBJ1-1; tentative D call: TRBD1 (6 bases). Trimming pared 2 bases from V and 0 bases from J, leaving 10 bases between. The CDR3 contains 15 residues. CDR3 in amino acids: CASSLWGQLNTEAFF. The CDR3 nucleotides are TGTGCCAGCAGTTTATGGGGGCAGCTGAACACTGAAGCTTTCTTT.

This clonotype has at least ten counts. J is TRBJ1-2 and V is TRBV7-2; TRBD1 matches at 9 bases. The CDR3 contains 13 residues. Trimming took 5 bases from V and 8 from J; bases not matched to a gene: 6. Germline V gives CDR1 SGHTA, CDR2 FQGNSA. CDR3 amino acids: CASSVTGGEGYTF. In DNA form, the CDR3 reads TGTGCCAGCAGCGTTACAGGGGGCGAGGGCTACACCTTC.

At least ten counts were recorded for this clonotype. The gene calls are TRBV4-3 and TRBJ1-2; D is undetermined. This CDR3 spans 14 amino acids. Trimming pared 0 bases from V and 7 bases from J, leaving 12 bases between. Germline CDR1 reads LGHNA; CDR2 reads YSLEER. The CDR3 DNA reads as TGCGCCAGCAGCCAAGATCACGGGGTCACTGGCTACACCTTC. It specifies CASSQDHGVTGYTF.

This clonotype was picked up many times. The rearrangement uses TRBV6-2 or TRBV6-3 and TRBJ2-2; 7 nucleotides match TRBD2. V lost 5 bases and J lost 7; bases outside the gene matches: 4. The CDR3 runs 13 residues. Germline CDR1 MNHEY, CDR2 SVGEGT. CDR3 sequence (DNA): TGTGCCAGCAGTCGACTAGCAGGCGGGGAGCTGTTTTTT. Its protein product is CASSRLAGGELFF.

This clonotype was recorded many times. The chain employs TRBV28 and TRBJ1-5; D gene unclear. The CDR3 has 15 residues. Germline V gene sequence: CDR1 MDHEN, CDR2 SYDVKM. Trimming took 6 bases from V and 0 from J, leaving 12 bases between them. The CDR3 sequence: CASRIGSYSNQPQHF. As DNA, the CDR3 is TGTGCCAGCAGGATCGGAAGCTATAGCAATCAGCCCCAGCATTTT. The full variable domain, completed using reference TRBV28 and TRBJ1-5, is DVKVTQSSRYLVKRTGEKVFLECVQDMDHENMFWYRQDPGLGLRLIYFSYDVKMKEKGDIPEGYSVSREKKERFSLILESASTNQTSMYLCASRIGSYSNQPQHFGDGTRLSIL.

There are many counts of this clonotype. The V call is TRBV5-4, the J call TRBJ1-4; D is uncertain. Per the germline V gene, CDR1 is SGHNT and CDR2 is YYREEE (reference sequence). This CDR3 region has 14 residues. The V end was cut by 0 bases, the J end by 10 bases, with 13 bases between. The CDR3 spells CASSLGQEKGKLFF. The DNA for the CDR3 is TGTGCCAGCAGCTTGGGCCAGGAGAAGGGAAAACTGTTTTTT.

This clonotype was picked up many times. The CDR3 DNA is TGTGCTAGTGGTTTGGGACTAGCGGGAACTAATGAGCAGTTCTTC. Translated: CASGLGLAGTNEQFF. The chain employs TRBV12-5 and TRBJ2-1; 11 positions agree with TRBD2. CDR1 LGHNT and CDR2 FRNRAP come from the germline V gene. Losses at the gene ends were 1 base for V and 7 bases for J; bases not matched to a gene: 3. CDR3 length equals 15 residues.

The sample holds many counts of this clonotype. This chain joins TRBV7-2 and TRBJ2-7; perhaps D is TRBD1 or TRBD2 (5 bases each). Trimming took 5 bases from V and 1 from J, leaving 12 bases between them. CDR1 is SGHTA, CDR2 FQGNSA, per germline. The CDR3 extends over 14 amino acids. The CDR3 spells CASSIRDGSYEQYF. CDR3 nucleotides: TGTGCCAGCAGCATAAGGGACGGATCCTACGAGCAGTACTTC.

This clonotype was observed many times. The chain is built from TRBV6-2 or TRBV6-3 and TRBJ2-4, with TRBD1 matching 7 bases. The CDR3 totals 19 residues. J lost 0 bases, V lost 2 bases, and 13 bases had no gene match. In germline, CDR1 is MNHEY, CDR2 SVGEGT. The CDR3 reads CASSYPPWDSIQAKNIQYF. CDR3 bases: TGTGCCAGCAGTTACCCCCCCTGGGACAGCATACAAGCCAAAAACATTCAGTACTTC.

This clonotype was detected ten times or more. The rearrangement uses TRBV7-9 and TRBJ1-4, with 8 bases fitting TRBD1. CDR1 and CDR2 (germline): SEHNR, FQNEAQ (reference sequence). The trim removed 3 bases at V and 4 bases at J, leaving 7 bases unmatched. The CDR3 has 16 residues. The CDR3 region has the DNA TGTGCCAGCAGCTTGACACGGGGACAGGTTAATGAAAAACTGTTTTTT. Translation gives CASSLTRGQVNEKLFF.

This chain uses TRBV7-9 with TRBJ2-3; 8 nucleotides align to TRBD1. CDR3 length: 16 amino acids. The V segment lost 4 bases and the J segment 5 bases; nucleotides outside the gene matches: 11. Germline V gene lookup returns CDR1 SEHNR and CDR2 FQNEAQ (reference sequence). Written as DNA, the CDR3 is TGTGCCAGCAGCTATCGGACAGGGAGTGGTGGAGATACGCAGTATTTT. It codes for CASSYRTGSGGDTQYF.

This clonotype was counted ten times or more. The V and J genes are TRBV12-3 or TRBV12-4 and TRBJ1-5, with D tentatively TRBD1 (5 bases). The CDR3 has 15 amino acids. The V and J ends lost 8 bases and 0 bases respectively, with 14 bases between them. The CDR3 loop reads CASGHRRNSNQPQHF. In nucleotides, the CDR3 is TGTGCCAGCGGGCACAGGAGGAATAGCAATCAGCCCCAGCATTTT.

In its sample, this clonotype was seen many times. The rearrangement uses TRBV7-8 and TRBJ1-4; D call uncertain. V lost 5 bases and J 6 bases, leaving 13 bases between the germline ends. The germline V gene encodes CDR1 SGHVS and CDR2 FQNEAQ. CDR3 size: 14 residues. CDR3 in DNA: TGTGCCAGCAGCCACCGTCTTTATGATGAAAAACTGTTTTTT. This translates into CASSHRLYDEKLFF.

At least ten counts were recorded for this clonotype. This chain joins TRBV20-1 and TRBJ2-1, with 10 nucleotides matching TRBD2. This CDR3 is 13 amino acids long. V was clipped by 7 bases and J by 7 bases; unmatched bases: 7. Germline CDR1 and CDR2: DFQATT and SNEGSKA (reference sequence). CDR3 nucleotide sequence: TGCAGTGGGCGGAGCGGGGGGGCGAATGAGCAGTTCTTC. Translation gives CSGRSGGANEQFF.

Worth noting for this clonotype: A much larger clone differs from this one at a single base, so this may be a read error. The V and J genes are TRBV5-3 and TRBJ1-2, with 8 bases fitting TRBD1. TRBV5-3 is an open reading frame, and its role is uncertain. There are 14 residues in the CDR3. V dropped 8 bases and J dropped 10; count of bases not matched to a gene: 16. As DNA, the CDR3 is TGTGCCAGCAGCGGTGACAGGGGTACGCGTGACTACACCTTC. This codes for CASSGDRGTRDYTF.

This clonotype was seen many times. This rearrangement joins TRBV11-2 to TRBJ1-2; 8 bases line up with TRBD1. The J segment lost 6 bases and the V segment lost 5 bases, leaving 11 bases of the junction unmatched. There are 15 residues in the CDR3. Germline CDR1 is SGHAT and CDR2 is FQNNGV. The CDR3 sequence is CASSPRTGPVDGYTF. As DNA, the CDR3 is TGTGCCAGCAGCCCGAGGACAGGGCCTGTCGATGGCTACACCTTC.

This clonotype was found a few times. J is TRBJ1-2 and V is TRBV11-2; D unresolved. Germline loops: CDR1 SGHAT, CDR2 FQNNGV. Trimming cost V 2 bases and J 6 bases, with 7 bases left between them. CDR3 length equals 12 residues. Written as DNA, the CDR3 is TGTGCCAGCAGCTTACGGAACCATGGCTACACCTTC. Its translation is CASSLRNHGYTF.

Many counts were recorded for this clonotype. This chain uses TRBV7-9 with TRBJ2-1, with a weak D call TRBD2 (6 bases). CDR1 and CDR2 from the germline V gene are SEHNR and FQNEAQ (reference sequence). The germline V and J ends were trimmed by 4 bases and 8 bases, with 15 bases remaining between them. This CDR3 region has 14 residues. CDR3 loop: CASSSPVEGDEQFF. CDR3 bases: TGTGCCAGCAGCTCCCCCGTGGAGGGTGATGAGCAGTTCTTC.

This clonotype was seen repeatedly, ten times or more. The V call is TRBV7-6, the J call TRBJ2-1; 15 nucleotides align to TRBD2. After removal of 6 bases from V and 0 bases from J, the junction contained 3 bases not matched to a gene. CDR3 size: 17 residues. Germline values: CDR1 SGHVS, CDR2 FNYEAQ. CDR3: CASSRTSGGASYNEQFF. The DNA of the CDR3 is TGTGCCAGCAGTCGGACTAGCGGGGGGGCCTCCTACAATGAGCAGTTCTTC.

This clonotype has ten or more counts. This chain connects TRBV6-1 to TRBJ2-3; 9 positions match TRBD1. Germline CDR1 reads MNHNS; CDR2 reads SASEGT. CDR3 length equals 15 residues. V shed 6 bases and J 3 bases; nucleotides not matched to a gene: 7. The chain's CDR3 is CASRDRQGVTDTQYF. DNA of the CDR3: TGTGCCAGCAGGGATCGACAGGGGGTGACAGATACGCAGTATTTT.

This clonotype was detected many times. The chain has TRBV29-1 and TRBJ1-1, with 8 positions matching TRBD1. The CDR3 consists of 12 residues. Germline values: CDR1 SQVTM, CDR2 ANQGSEA. With V trimmed by 6 bases and J by 5 bases, 5 bases remained unmatched. In DNA form, the CDR3 reads TGCAGCGTCCCCCGGACAGGGACTGAAGCTTTCTTT. It is translated as CSVPRTGTEAFF. Based on the CDR3 plus reference TRBV29-1 and TRBJ1-1, the full variable domain is SAVISQKPSRDICQRGTSLTIQCQVDSQVTMMFWYRQQPGQSLTLIATANQGSEATYESGFVIDKFPISRPNLTFSTLTVSNMSPEDSSIYLCSVPRTGTEAFFGQGTRLTVV.

This clonotype was counted at least ten times. The chain carries TRBV15 and TRBJ2-5; perhaps D is TRBD1 or TRBD2 (6 bases each). The CDR3 extends over 15 amino acids. Germline V gene lookup returns CDR1 LNHNV and CDR2 YYDKDF (reference sequence). The ends were cut back, 1 base at V and 9 bases at J, with 18 bases in the middle. The CDR3 nucleotides read TGTGCCACCAGCAGAGTGGCGGGGTCCCCAGGGGCCCAGTACTTC. Translated: CATSRVAGSPGAQYF.

This clonotype was observed at least ten times. V gene TRBV27 combines with J gene TRBJ2-3; D unresolved. The germline V and J ends were trimmed by 0 bases and 6 bases, with 4 bases remaining between them. This CDR3 comprises 12 residues. The V gene's germline CDR1 is MNHEY and CDR2 SMNVEV (reference sequence). As DNA, the CDR3 is TGTGCCAGCAGTTTATCGAGCGATACGCAGTATTTT. It codes for CASSLSSDTQYF.